The 9 T cell receptor beta chains presented below share a single source sample, sequenced in a study of shared clonotypes between healthy human individuals. Sequencing was performed with immunoSEQ multiplex PCR; in TCRdb, only in-frame clones are kept and a portion is missing. The table shows roughly 2.1 million clones, with about 93% occurring only once. Cells designated naive CD8 were CD45RO-negative and were positively selected for CCR7, with terminally differentiated effector memory CD45RA+ cells excluded. The specimen sequenced was naive CD8+ T cells from PBMCs. The source is a young man in good health. Some clones in this sample may be carry-over from other donors' samples.

The chain combines TRBV5-1 with TRBJ2-7, with 7 bases lining up with TRBD1. The CDR3 loop spans 15 amino acids. The germline V gene encodes CDR1 SGHRS and CDR2 YFSETQ. The junction had 6 bases not matched to a gene; V was cut back by 2 bases and J by 1 base. CDR3 nucleotides: TGCGCCAGCAGCTTCAACAGGGGCAATTCCTACGAGCAGTACTTC. This encodes CASSFNRGNSYEQYF.

The chain links TRBV5-5 to TRBJ2-2; possible D gene TRBD1, 6 bases. V was trimmed by 2 bases and J by 6 bases, leaving 11 bases between them. Germline V lookup: CDR1 SGHKS, CDR2 YYEKEE (reference sequence). The CDR3 extends over 14 amino acids. The CDR3 loop reads CASSLEDSSGELFF. The CDR3 DNA follows: TGTGCCAGCAGCTTAGAGGACAGTTCCGGGGAGCTGTTTTTT.

For this clone: The sample contains more than one DNA sequence encoding this CDR3. This chain connects TRBV19 to TRBJ1-1; weak D call: TRBD1 (6 bases). CDR3 length: 12 amino acids. Germline V lookup: CDR1 LNHDA, CDR2 SQIVND (reference sequence). V was shortened by 9 bases and J by 5 bases, with 13 bases between the two germline ends. The CDR3 loop is CASRPRGTEAFF. The DNA for the CDR3 is TGTGCCAGCCGGCCGAGGGGGACTGAAGCTTTCTTT.

The J gene is TRBJ1-5, the V gene TRBV16; D is undetermined. CDR1 is KGHSY, CDR2 FQNENV, per germline. Trimming stripped 4 bases from V and 4 bases from J, with 11 bases between. The CDR3 runs 14 residues. The CDR3 protein is CASSRGAGNQPQHF. The CDR3 DNA sequence: TGTGCCAGCAGCCGTGGTGCGGGTAATCAGCCCCAGCATTTT.

The rearrangement joins TRBV6-5 to TRBJ2-7; 9 bases are a match to TRBD2. The CDR3 extends over 14 amino acids. J lost 3 bases, V lost 7 bases, and 7 bases had no gene match. The germline V gene has CDR1 MNHEY and CDR2 SVGAGI. As DNA, the CDR3 is TGTGCCAGCACCCCAGCGGGGGGCTTCTACGAGCAGTACTTC. Protein sequence: CASTPAGGFYEQYF.

To note about this clone: A read error may account for a junction end that differs from germline. The chain couples TRBV11-2 to TRBJ2-7; possibly TRBD1 or TRBD2 for D (5 bases each). Looked up from germline, CDR1 is SGHAT and CDR2 is FQNNGV. This CDR3 region has 15 residues. In DNA form, the CDR3 reads TGTGCCAGCAGCCTAGAGGACGGGGCCTACTACGAGCAGTACTTC. It encodes CASSLEDGAYYEQYF. Supplemented by reference TRBV11-2 and TRBJ2-7, the full variable domain reads EAGVAQSPRYKIIEKRQSVAFWCNPISGHATLYWYQQILGQGPKLLIQFQNNGVVDDSQLPKDRFSAERLKGVDSTLKIQPAKLEDSAVYLCASSLEDGAYYEQYFGPGTRLTVT.

The chain carries TRBV7-9 and TRBJ2-7, with TRBD2 matching over 12 bases. There are 15 residues in the CDR3. Germline V gives CDR1 SEHNR, CDR2 FQNEAQ (reference sequence). Germline trimming cut 1 base from V and 4 bases from J; bases unmatched to any gene: 2. The CDR3 loop reads CASSLGTSGRYEQYF. The DNA of the CDR3 is TGTGCCAGCAGCTTAGGCACTAGCGGGAGGTACGAGCAGTACTTC.

The V and J genes are TRBV11-3 and TRBJ2-2, with TRBD2 matching 8 bases. Germline V gives CDR1 SGHNT, CDR2 YENEEA. V gave up 1 base and J gave up 3 bases; unmatched junction bases: 4. The CDR3 is 16 amino acids. CDR3 DNA sequence: TGTGCCAGCAGCTTAGGCGGGGGGTCCTACACCGGGGAGCTGTTTTTT. This encodes CASSLGGGSYTGELFF.

The chain employs TRBV2 and TRBJ2-7; 8 bases match TRBD1. The ends lost 7 bases at V and 2 bases at J; junction bases unmatched: 10. From germline, CDR1 is SNHLY and CDR2 FYNNEI. The CDR3 is made up of 15 amino acids. The CDR3 sequence: CASKFRDRTTYEQYF. DNA of the CDR3: TGTGCCAGCAAGTTCCGGGACAGGACTACCTACGAGCAGTACTTC.